These 27 T cell receptor beta chains were sequenced from one sample in a study of T-cell reconstitution after alpha-beta-depleted transplantation in children. Molecular barcoding with unique molecular identifiers was used for the TCRbeta library. TCRdb ran MiXCR on the PCR reads and lists one entry per CDR3 protein. The sample records around 440,000 distinct CDR3 sequences, around 15% being singletons. The source was PBMCs, mostly from graft donor cells, collected 360 days after TCRalphabeta/CD19-depleted stem cell transplant. These receptors were collected from a boy younger than two who had a stem cell transplant for Wiskott-Aldrich syndrome, so the T cells may come from the graft donor.

V gene TRBV5-1 combines with J gene TRBJ2-1; 12 bases align to TRBD2. This CDR3 comprises 16 residues. Trimming cost V 0 bases and J 5 bases; bases outside gene matches: 3. Germline V gene data show CDR1 as SGHRS and CDR2 as YFSETQ. CDR3 region: CASSLGLAGVNNEQFF. CDR3 coding DNA: TGCGCCAGCAGCTTGGGACTAGCGGGAGTTAACAATGAGCAGTTCTTC.

This clonotype has a count of ten or more. The rearrangement joins TRBV5-1 to TRBJ2-5; 7 positions agree with TRBD1. The CDR3 runs 14 residues. V gave up 4 bases and J gave up 4 bases; unmatched junction bases: 7. Germline assignment: CDR1 SGHRS and CDR2 YFSETQ. The CDR3 spells CASSPGQLGETQYF. The CDR3 DNA reads TGCGCCAGCAGCCCGGGACAGTTAGGAGAGACCCAGTACTTC.

This clonotype was seen a handful of times. V is TRBV7-9 and J is TRBJ1-1, with D possibly matching TRBD1 (5 bases). The V gene lost 7 bases and the J gene lost 3 bases, with 18 bases spanning the gap. CDR3 length equals 15 residues. Germline V gene sequence: CDR1 SEHNR, CDR2 FQNEAQ (reference sequence). Written as DNA, the CDR3 is TGTGCCAGCAAAGCCCGGGGGGTGAAGGACACTGAAGCTTTCTTT. Protein: CASKARGVKDTEAFF.

A few counts support this clonotype. This chain connects TRBV20-1 to TRBJ2-7, with 9 bases matching TRBD1. V dropped 0 bases and J dropped 0; count of bases not matched to a gene: 6. Looked up from germline, CDR1 is DFQATT and CDR2 is SNEGSKA (reference sequence). This CDR3 comprises 16 residues. CDR3 sequence: CSAREAPGQGSYEQYF. The CDR3 DNA is TGCAGTGCTAGAGAAGCCCCGGGACAGGGCTCCTACGAGCAGTACTTC.

This clonotype was seen only a few times. The chain links TRBV20-1 to TRBJ2-7; the D is unclear. V lost 1 base to trimming and J lost 6 bases, with 22 bases between them. There are 16 residues in the CDR3. Germline V gene data show CDR1 as DFQATT and CDR2 as SNEGSKA (reference sequence). CDR3 loop: CSARGLPRQDFREQYF. The CDR3 nucleotides read TGCAGTGCTAGAGGTTTACCGCGCCAGGATTTTCGCGAGCAGTACTTC.

This clonotype was found a few times. This chain connects TRBV29-1 to TRBJ2-5, with 8 bases matching TRBD1. CDR3 length: 14 amino acids. Germline V lookup: CDR1 SQVTM, CDR2 ANQGSEA. V was clipped by 7 bases and J by 0 bases; unmatched bases: 7. CDR3 sequence (DNA): TGCAGCGCGAGAGACAGGGGATACCAAGAGACCCAGTACTTC. The encoded protein is CSARDRGYQETQYF.

Points on this clonotype: A much larger clone differs from this one at a single base, so this may be a read error. This rearrangement joins TRBV5-6 to TRBJ1-1; D perhaps matches TRBD1 (5 bases). CDR1 and CDR2 from the germline V gene are SGHDT and YYEEEE. This CDR3 is 13 amino acids long. In DNA form, the CDR3 reads TGTGCCAGCAGCCGGCAGGGATGGGGTGAAGCTTCCTTT. Its translation: CASSRQGWGEASF.

This sequence joins TRBV12-3 or TRBV12-4 and TRBJ2-7; D may be TRBD2 (6 bases). The CDR3 covers 14 residues. Trimming cost V 5 bases and J 1 base, with 12 bases left between them. In DNA form, the CDR3 reads TGTGCCAGCAGTGAATCGGGACTTTCCTACGAGCAGTACTTC. Translated: CASSESGLSYEQYF.

V and J are TRBV2 and TRBJ2-1; 9 bases fit TRBD2. The germline V gene encodes CDR1 SNHLY and CDR2 FYNNEI. Trimming at V came to 2 bases and at J to 4 bases, leaving 12 bases not matched to a gene. This CDR3 contains 18 residues. In nucleotides, the CDR3 is TGTGCCAGCAGTGAAAATAGGGCGGGGGGGCCGGTTTACAATGAGCAGTTCTTC. This sequence encodes CASSENRAGGPVYNEQFF.

This clonotype has just a few counts. The rearrangement uses TRBV19 and TRBJ2-5; no firm D call. Per the germline V gene, CDR1 is LNHDA and CDR2 is SQIVND (reference sequence). CDR3 length: 15 amino acids. V was cut by 2 bases and J by 5 bases, with 15 bases left in between. The CDR3 here is CASSISALSGETQYF. The CDR3 DNA reads TGTGCCAGTAGTATAAGCGCACTCTCAGGCGAGACCCAGTACTTC.

This clonotype occurred a few times. V and J are TRBV12-3 or TRBV12-4 and TRBJ1-1, with 7 bases matching TRBD1. This CDR3 region has 14 residues. V lost 6 bases to trimming and J lost 6 bases; unmatched junction nucleotides: 10. In DNA form, the CDR3 reads TGTGCCAGCAGGCAAACAGGGGTGGGCTCTGAAGCTTTCTTT. Protein sequence: CASRQTGVGSEAFF.

The rearrangement links TRBV7-8 to TRBJ2-3; D is unclear. The CDR3 spans 13 residues. V was cut by 5 bases and J by 9 bases, with 15 bases left in between. CDR1 and CDR2 from the germline V gene are SGHVS and FQNEAQ. CDR3 sequence reads: CASSPGPLGTQYF. CDR3 bases: TGTGCCAGCAGCCCTGGACCCCTCGGGACGCAGTATTTT. The whole variable domain, remainder taken from reference TRBV7-8 and TRBJ2-3, is GAGVSQSPRYKVAKRGQDVALRCDPISGHVSLFWYQQALGQGPEFLTYFQNEAQLDKSGLPSDRFFAERPEGSVSTLKIQRTQQEDSAVYLCASSPGPLGTQYFGPGTRLTVL.

CDR3 coding DNA: TGCGCCAGCAGTGGAGCGGCCCGGGGCGAGCAGTACTTC. Amino acid sequence: CASSGAARGEQYF. The rearrangement uses TRBV10-1 and TRBJ2-7; tentatively, D is TRBD2 (5 bases). The CDR3 is 13 amino acids. Germline V gene data show CDR1 as WNHNN and CDR2 as SYGVQD (reference sequence). V lost 4 bases, J lost 6 bases, and 13 bases lay in between.

The chain uses TRBV28 and TRBJ1-1; D is uncertain. The CDR3 runs to 15 residues. V lost 1 base, J lost 1 base, and 10 bases lay in between. From germline, CDR1 is MDHEN and CDR2 SYDVKM. For the CDR3, the DNA is TGTGCCAGCAGTTTATTCTTTTCCGCGAACACTGAAGCTTTCTTT. Amino acid sequence: CASSLFFSANTEAFF.

This sequence joins TRBV28 and TRBJ1-1; TRBD1 aligns across 8 bases. The V segment lost 1 base and the J segment 1 base; nucleotides outside the gene matches: 5. CDR1 MDHEN and CDR2 SYDVKM come from the germline V gene. The CDR3 runs to 16 residues. The DNA for the CDR3 is TGTGCCAGCAGTTTATCCTCCGGGACAGGGAACACTGAAGCTTTCTTT. Translation gives CASSLSSGTGNTEAFF.

The chain combines TRBV5-1 with TRBJ2-7, with a tentative D call TRBD2 (7 bases). CDR1 is SGHRS and CDR2 is YFSETQ in the germline V gene. The germline V and J ends were trimmed by 4 bases and 3 bases, with 17 bases remaining between them. This CDR3 region has 15 residues. The CDR3 sequence: CASSPEGGSIYEQYF. The CDR3, as DNA: TGCGCCAGCAGCCCGGAGGGGGGGTCTATCTACGAGCAGTACTTC.

At least ten counts were recorded for this clonotype. The CDR3 here is CASSQGNQPQHF. The CDR3 coding sequence is TGCGCCAGCAGCCAAGGGAATCAGCCCCAGCATTTT. V gene TRBV4-1 combines with J gene TRBJ1-5; no definite D call. The CDR3 is made up of 12 amino acids. CDR1 MGHRA and CDR2 YSYEKL come from the germline V gene. V was pared by 1 base and J by 4 bases, with 2 bases between.

This clonotype was counted between two and nine times. The CDR3 coding sequence is TGTGCTAGTGGTTTAGGGACAGGGGATGCCAAAAACATTCAGTACTTC. Protein: CASGLGTGDAKNIQYF. V gene TRBV12-5 combines with J gene TRBJ2-4; 10 nucleotides align to TRBD1. There are 16 residues in the CDR3. V lost 3 bases, J lost 1 base, and 3 bases stayed unmatched. CDR1 LGHNT and CDR2 FRNRAP come from the germline V gene. Full variable domain (missing parts from reference TRBV12-5 and TRBJ2-4): DARVTQTPRHKVTEMGQEVTMRCQPILGHNTVFWYRQTMMQGLELLAYFRNRAPLDDSGMPKDRFSAEMPDATLATLKIQPSEPRDSAVYFCASGLGTGDAKNIQYFGAGTRLSVL.

This clonotype has more than one count but fewer than ten. The V call is TRBV20-1, the J call TRBJ2-7; 7 positions agree with TRBD1. With 2 bases clipped from V and 2 bases from J, the junction kept 9 bases outside the gene matches. The CDR3 covers 15 residues. Germline CDR1 reads DFQATT; CDR2 reads SNEGSKA (reference sequence). The CDR3, as DNA: TGCAGTGCTAGAAGGTCCGGGACAGCCCCCTACGAGCAGTACTTC. This sequence encodes CSARRSGTAPYEQYF.

V and J are TRBV12-3 or TRBV12-4 and TRBJ1-2; possibly TRBD1 for D (6 bases). The V and J ends lost 7 bases and 0 bases respectively, with 15 bases between them. The CDR3 is 15 residues long. The DNA of the CDR3 is TGTGCCAGCACCCGCCGGGGGGGCCCTAACTATGGCTACACCTTC. Its protein product is CASTRRGGPNYGYTF.

This clonotype was seen many times. CDR3 sequence reads: CASSADRINYGYTF. CDR3 bases: TGTGCCAGCAGCGCGGACAGGATTAACTATGGCTACACCTTC. The rearrangement joins TRBV25-1 to TRBJ1-2, with TRBD1 identical over 7 bases. Germline CDR1 reads MGHDK; CDR2 reads SYGVNS. The CDR3 runs to 14 residues. J was trimmed by 1 base and V by 6 bases; bases with no gene match: 5.

This clonotype was observed a handful of times. The genes are TRBV12-3 or TRBV12-4 and TRBJ2-7; possibly TRBD1 or TRBD2 for D (5 bases each). V lost 6 bases and J lost 1, with 25 bases in between. The CDR3 runs to 18 residues. CDR3 amino acids: CASSPLEGRTLRSYEQYF. CDR3 DNA: TGTGCCAGCAGCCCCCTCGAGGGGAGAACCCTTAGGTCCTACGAGCAGTACTTC.

The chain employs TRBV6-2 or TRBV6-3 and TRBJ2-1, with D tentatively TRBD2 (6 bases). The CDR3 extends over 17 amino acids. Germline lookup yields CDR1 MNHEY and CDR2 SVGEGT. The V end lost 7 bases, the J end lost 1 base, and 20 bases lay between the germline ends. CDR3 in amino acids: CASTPWFWAGSYNEQFF. CDR3 bases: TGTGCCAGCACCCCCTGGTTCTGGGCGGGGTCCTACAATGAGCAGTTCTTC.

The chain joins TRBV12-3 or TRBV12-4 to TRBJ2-4; the D is unclear. The CDR3 is 13 amino acids. V lost 3 bases to trimming and J lost 3 bases, with 6 bases between them. CDR3 in DNA: TGTGCCAGCAGTTTCCTAGTCAAAAACATTCAGTACTTC. Its protein product is CASSFLVKNIQYF.

The V and J genes are TRBV20-1 and TRBJ2-5, with 11 bases identical to TRBD1. This CDR3 is built from 15 residues. The V segment lost 2 bases and the J segment 5 bases; nucleotides outside the gene matches: 7. The germline V gene encodes CDR1 DFQATT and CDR2 SNEGSKA (reference sequence). The CDR3 DNA is TGCAGTGCTAGAAGGACAGGGGGCAAGTTCGAGACCCAGTACTTC. Protein sequence: CSARRTGGKFETQYF.

In this sample, this clonotype turned up a few times. The V gene is TRBV6-1, the J gene TRBJ2-7, with TRBD2 as a possible D gene (6 bases). The CDR3 has 14 residues. The ends were cut back, 10 bases at V and 0 bases at J, with 16 bases in the middle. Germline CDR1 MNHNS, CDR2 SASEGT. This CDR3 reads CATKTGRYSYEQYF. The CDR3, as DNA: TGTGCCACCAAGACGGGGAGGTACTCCTACGAGCAGTACTTC.

The gene calls are TRBV20-1 and TRBJ2-3; TRBD2 aligns across 9 bases. The CDR3 is made up of 14 amino acids. The V gene end was trimmed by 6 bases and the J gene end by 1 base; junction bases not matched to a gene: 5. Germline CDR1 DFQATT, CDR2 SNEGSKA (reference sequence). CDR3 DNA sequence: TGCAGTGCGAGTAGCGGGAGTCGCACAGATACGCAGTATTTT. Translated: CSASSGSRTDTQYF.